The present TCR beta chain was sequenced within a study of T cell responses to AZD1222 COVID-19 vaccine. Study-level findings and limits: Spike-specific TCR breadth and depth were elevated following two AZD1222 doses. Baseline seropositivity characterized only six AZD1222 recipients. Reportedly, close to half of spike-specific TCRs are directed against unmutated variant regions. White British ancestry dominated among donors, who included more females, and clonal diversity was possibly underestimated.

Of note for this clone: Its cognate antigen is unknown.

Trimming removed 2 bases from V and 8 bases from J; junction bases left unmatched: 7. The CDR3 is 15 residues long. Germline V CDR1 and CDR2: MGHRA, YSYEKL. Assay used: immunoSEQ multiplex PCR; TCRdb lists only in-frame clones, some missing. The sample has 120,000 or so clones, 88% seen once. The V and J genes are TRBV4-1 and TRBJ1-4; the match to TRBD1 covers 8 bases. The receptor was isolated from an adult in good health. The sample consisted of peripheral blood, taken on day 0 of MenACWY control vaccination. CDR3 sequence (DNA): TGCGCCAGCAGCCAACCTGGACAGGGAGGAGAAAAACTGTTTTTT. Its translation is CASSQPGQGGEKLFF.